The following is a TCR beta chain sequence with its context. The ends lost 4 bases at V and 2 bases at J; junction bases unmatched: 6. Germline CDR1 is KGHSH and CDR2 is LQKENI. The CDR3 runs 17 residues. Time point reported: cycle 4 day 1 (C4D1), after six to seven weeks of nivolumab. Every patient was affected by relapse after autologous stem cell transplantation, while exposure to brentuximab vedotin was not uniform. The data were obtained in a study of PD-1 blockade in classical Hodgkin lymphoma. The assay was immunoSEQ multiplex PCR, and TCRdb's table has in-frame clones only and misses some. The top ten hold roughly 12% of the sample, which has roughly 51,000 clones, roughly 80% seen once.

The receptor's source is a human donor with classical Hodgkin lymphoma. The source was peripheral blood mononuclear cells (PBMCs), collected before the fourth cycle of nivolumab. This chain uses TRBV18 with TRBJ2-6; 9 nucleotides agree with TRBD1. The CDR3 region is CASSLWTGETGANVLTF. In nucleotides, the CDR3 is TGTGCCAGCTCACTATGGACAGGGGAAACTGGGGCCAACGTCCTGACTTTC.